This TCR beta chain emerged from a study of CD8 T cells in ankylosing spondylitis. Library preparation for TCR beta used quantitative 5'-RACE with molecular barcodes. TCRdb re-analysed the 5' RACE reads in MiXCR, keeping a single row per CDR3 protein. The sample has about 400,000 distinct CDR3 sequences, 20% seen once; the top ten hold approximately 14%. The germline V gene has CDR1 PRHDT and CDR2 FYEKMQ (reference sequence). The CDR3 is 13 amino acids. V lost 5 bases to trimming and J lost 5 bases, with 11 bases between them. The chain links TRBV13 to TRBJ2-3; perhaps D is TRBD1 or TRBD2 (5 bases each). Input material: blood, either unsorted or a sorted T cell fraction (not recorded which). The receptor comes from a male donor with ankylosing spondylitis or in good health (not recorded which). The CDR3 sequence is CASSPGTGDTQYF. CDR3 in DNA: TGTGCCAGCAGCCCGGGGACCGGAGATACGCAGTATTTT.